This T cell receptor (beta chain) was sequenced during a study of blood T cell repertoires in COVID-19. Across the whole study: Samples taken during acute and convalescent COVID-19 were collected in the United States, Italy and Spain. The cDNA or gDNA used as material had been derived from T cells, B-cell-depleted T cells, or PBMCs.

Recovered participants had two consecutive negative NP/OP PCR tests, healthcare professional clearance, or symptom resolution. The CDR3 runs to 17 residues. Germline loops: CDR1 MNHEY, CDR2 SVGEGT. With 6 bases clipped from V and 0 bases from J, the junction kept 14 bases outside the gene matches. Produced via immunoSEQ multiplex PCR; TCRdb's table is partial and in-frame only. Of under 150,000 clones in the sample, around four fifths are singletons; the top ten hold 6.2%. The chain recombines TRBV6-2 or TRBV6-3 with TRBJ2-7; 7 nucleotides match TRBD2. The source material was PBMCs or T cells enriched from blood (not recorded which). This sequence originates from a woman between 40 and 50 years old who had recovered from COVID-19. The CDR3 is CASSPPQAGPSSYEQYF. Written as DNA, the CDR3 is TGTGCCAGCAGCCCTCCCCAAGCGGGGCCCAGCTCCTACGAGCAGTACTTC.